Each of the 3 T cell receptor beta chains below was sequenced from the same sample in a study of regulatory T cells in long-lasting Graves disease. The authors built TCR beta libraries using iRepertoire HTBI primers and Arm-PCR of CDR3 regions. In TCRdb, the multiplex PCR reads were re-called with MiXCR into one record per CDR3 protein. The table records over 500,000 distinct CDR3 sequences, about 16% of them present only once. The time point is: newly diagnosed GD, antithyroid drugs for less than 3 months. Extracted PBMC RNA gave rise to the TCR library. These same data were also listed under a study on T cells in Graves' hyperthyroidism and ophthalmopathy.

The specimen was peripheral blood mononuclear cells (PBMCs), collected at new diagnosis, from a patient treated with antithyroid drugs. The source of these receptors is a man aged 18 to 35 with Graves disease.

A few counts support this clonotype. V is TRBV12-3 or TRBV12-4 and J is TRBJ2-7; TRBD2 matches at 9 bases. The J segment lost 10 bases and the V segment lost 3 bases, leaving 19 bases of the junction unmatched. This CDR3 is 17 amino acids long. CDR3 in amino acids: CASSLGGGVSGRREQYF. Written as DNA, the CDR3 is TGTGCCAGCAGTTTGGGCGGGGGGGTGAGCGGCCGACGGGAACAGTACTTC.

There are a few counts of this clonotype. A read error is possible here, since a much larger clone lies one base away. The conserved phenylalanine or tryptophan normally closing the CDR3 is absent here, so this likely arose from a read error. The rearrangement joins TRBV30 to TRBJ2-5; unclear D gene. The CDR3 is 13 amino acids. The V gene's germline CDR1 is GTSNPN and CDR2 SVGIG (reference sequence). Trimming left V 0 bases short and J 2 bases short, with 7 bases between. The CDR3 region has the DNA TGTGCCTGGAGTGTGGGCAAACAAGAGACCCAGTACCTC. This sequence encodes CAWSVGKQETQYL.

The chain combines TRBV9 with TRBJ2-3, with 11 bases fitting TRBD2. CDR3 length: 16 amino acids. CDR1 is SGDLS and CDR2 is YYNGEE in the germline V gene. Unmatched junction bases numbered 3, after V lost 2 bases and J lost 1 base. The CDR3 is CASSVTSGRGTDTQYF. In DNA form, the CDR3 reads TGTGCCAGCAGCGTCACTAGCGGGAGAGGCACAGATACGCAGTATTTT.